This T cell receptor (beta chain) was recorded in a study of blood T cell repertoires in COVID-19 (dated by TCRdb to about 2020). Concerning the study at large: Collaborator samples came from the United States, Italy and Spain and covered acute and convalescent phases of COVID-19. The samples were drawn from two sources: the first 160 participants of the ongoing ImmuneRACE study, and 950 to 1,500 subjects contributed by 6 global collaborators. Subjects who had been exposed to COVID-19, were actively infected with it, or had recovered from it provided the deeply sampled blood TCRbeta repertoires that made up the dataset. The material from the prospective study consisted of cDNA or gDNA derived from T cells, B-cell-depleted T cells, or PBMCs. The repertoires were made available in a free public database intended to serve as a resource for research on the immune response to SARS-CoV-2. Where HLA class I and class II types were available, the types were taken from metadata supplied by the sample provider, not from assay-based typing. Nearly every sample came with metadata listing a de-identified subject ID, COVID-19 status, age in years and sex.

Points the paper makes about the study in general: The amount of clinical and demographic metadata varied by source and participant and was provided uncurated.

The immunoSEQ Assay, a bias-controlled multiplex PCR, was used to amplify TCRbeta CDR3 regions from genomic DNA. Turning to the authors' computational methods: Within the assay, amplification of reference gene primers was used to estimate how many nucleated cells each sample contained. Sequence reads were collapsed and filtered to measure the absolute abundance of every unique TCRbeta CDR3 rearrangement. For each sample, productive Simpson clonality was calculated by taking the square root of Simpson's diversity index across productive rearrangements. TCRdb mirrors the immuneACCESS table, restricted to in-frame sequences. Some clones are absent from its copies; in checked studies, under half trace to an unresolved V gene, and the reason for the others is unknown. V and J calls and clone size are as listed in that table; D and trimming were resolved from the DNA. The sample yields under 250,000 clones; 87% were counted once. The ten biggest clones cover around 2.6% of the sample.

In regard to this clone: Its antigen is unknown. Within one base of it there is no much larger clone, and no base qualities were kept.

V is cut back by 4 bases and J by 4 bases, with 10 bases in the junction unmatched. The CDR3 spans 16 residues, from the cysteine through the phenylalanine. Only CDR3 DNA remains: 48 bases, in frame from the first base. Looking up the germline V gene yields CDR1 SGHRS and CDR2 YFSETQ. Enrolling through a virtual design, the prospective study's participants ranged in age from roughly 18 to 95 years and lived across some 22 United States geographic areas. In the prospective study, cohorts were assigned on the basis of participant-reported clinical history obtained from a screening survey and a study questionnaire. Mobile phlebotomists in the prospective study collected whole blood, serum and a nasopharyngeal or oropharyngeal swab from every participant. Additional blood draws and questionnaires over a 2-month period could optionally be provided by prospective study participants. Before DNA extraction, prospective study blood samples were shipped either frozen or at room temperature.

Rearrangement joined TRBV5-1 to TRBJ2-2, with 7 middle bases fitting TRBD1. The source of this sequence is a woman in her 30s with acute COVID-19. Input material: PBMCs or T cells enriched from blood (not recorded which). The DNA is as follows: TGCGCCAGCAGCCAAGGGACAGAGGGACCCACCGGGGAGCTGTTTTTT. It translates as CASSQGTEGPTGELFF.